These 13 T cell receptor beta chains came from one sample sequenced in a study of blood T cells in healthy people across ages. Primed by a sample-barcoded 5' primer and a J-beta primer mix, a second PCR proceeded for about 6 to 12 cycles. Using its own MiXCR run on the 5' RACE reads, TCRdb lists one record per CDR3 protein. The sample lists around 1,000,000 distinct CDR3 sequences; roughly two fifths were seen once. Sequenced: blood. The receptors come from a man aged 18-30 years in good health.

This clonotype was counted ten times or more. The genes are TRBV10-3 and TRBJ2-1; 11 bases match TRBD1. Germline CDR1 ENHRY, CDR2 SYGVKD. The CDR3 contains 15 residues. V was pared by 4 bases and J by 5 bases, with 4 bases of the junction left unmatched. The chain's CDR3 is CAISGDRGLDNEQFF. DNA for the CDR3: TGTGCCATCAGTGGGGACAGGGGGTTGGACAATGAGCAGTTCTTC.

This chain links TRBV7-2 with TRBJ1-1; D is uncertain. V was clipped by 6 bases and J by 1 base, with 9 bases between them. Germline assignment: CDR1 SGHTA and CDR2 FQGNSA. The CDR3 runs to 13 residues. For the CDR3, the DNA is TGTGCCAGCAGTTCGGTCCCGAACACTGAAGCTTTCTTT. This encodes CASSSVPNTEAFF.

The chain recombines TRBV20-1 with TRBJ1-1; D not certain. The CDR3 is made up of 15 amino acids. V lost 0 bases and J 2 bases, leaving 13 bases between the germline ends. Germline V gives CDR1 DFQATT, CDR2 SNEGSKA (reference sequence). The CDR3 DNA follows: TGCAGTGCTAGAGATCGTTGGGGAGGTAACACTGAAGCTTTCTTT. It yields the protein CSARDRWGGNTEAFF.

V is TRBV5-1 and J is TRBJ1-2, with D tentatively TRBD1 (6 bases). The CDR3 consists of 15 residues. V lost 6 bases and J 3 bases, leaving 18 bases between the germline ends. Germline V gene data show CDR1 as SGHRS and CDR2 as YFSETQ. The CDR3 here is CASTHTTGSDYGYTF. The CDR3 DNA reads TGCGCCAGCACCCACACAACAGGGAGTGACTATGGCTACACCTTC.

The chain recombines TRBV9 with TRBJ2-5; TRBD2 agrees at 11 bases. Unmatched junction bases numbered 13, after V lost 3 bases and J lost 9 bases. The CDR3 consists of 16 residues. The V gene's germline CDR1 is SGDLS and CDR2 YYNGEE. CDR3 DNA: TGTGCCAGCAGCGGAACTAGCGGGGGTCATAGCTTAGCCCAGTACTTC. Translating it yields CASSGTSGGHSLAQYF.

V usage is TRBV20-1 and J usage is TRBJ1-3; D is perhaps TRBD1 (5 bases). Germline CDR1 DFQATT, CDR2 SNEGSKA (reference sequence). V shed 5 bases and J shed 3 bases, with 14 bases lying between them. This CDR3 comprises 14 residues. CDR3 sequence reads: CSAAAGILGNTIYF. The CDR3 DNA sequence: TGCAGTGCTGCCGCAGGGATCCTTGGAAACACCATATATTTT.

There are many counts of this clonotype. The chain combines TRBV10-3 with TRBJ1-2; 8 bases fit TRBD1. Germline lookup yields CDR1 ENHRY and CDR2 SYGVKD. V was pared by 2 bases and J by 6 bases, with 5 bases of the junction left unmatched. The CDR3 contains 14 residues. The CDR3 region has the DNA TGTGCCATCAGTGAGCGGGACAGGATGGATGGCTACACCTTC. This translates into CAISERDRMDGYTF.

The J gene is TRBJ2-1, the V gene TRBV5-5, with D hard to call. This CDR3 region has 17 residues. CDR1 is SGHKS and CDR2 is YYEKEE in the germline V gene (reference sequence). V gave up 0 bases and J gave up 1 base, with 14 bases separating them. In nucleotides, the CDR3 is TGTGCCAGCAGCTTGGCTCGGGCCGCAACTTCCTACAATGAGCAGTTCTTC. This encodes CASSLARAATSYNEQFF.

This chain links TRBV4-3 with TRBJ1-2; D is uncertain. Germline V CDR1 and CDR2: LGHNA, YSLEER. The CDR3 contains 14 residues. V was clipped by 7 bases and J by 3 bases, with 15 bases between them. CDR3 protein: CASIPEGRDYGYTF. CDR3 coding DNA: TGCGCCAGCATTCCCGAGGGCAGAGACTATGGCTACACCTTC.

This clonotype came up once. J is TRBJ2-3 and V is TRBV20-1, with D unclear. Germline V gene sequence: CDR1 DFQATT, CDR2 SNEGSKA (reference sequence). The CDR3 is 12 residues long. Trimming took 6 bases from V and 2 from J, leaving 9 bases between them. CDR3 sequence: CSASSVTDTQYF. The CDR3 DNA sequence: TGCAGTGCGAGTAGTGTCACAGATACGCAGTATTTT.

The chain recombines TRBV7-2 with TRBJ1-4; D is possibly TRBD1 (5 bases). Trimming cost V 6 bases and J 5 bases, with 13 bases left between them. Per the germline V gene, CDR1 is SGHTA and CDR2 is FQGNSA. CDR3 length: 14 amino acids. The CDR3 loop is CASSSLGVNEKLFF. The CDR3 nucleotides are TGTGCCAGCAGTTCCCTGGGGGTGAATGAAAAACTGTTTTTT.

CDR3 sequence (DNA): TGTGCCAGCAGCCAAGTGGCTGGATGGGCCGGGGAGCTGTTTTTT. It specifies CASSQVAGWAGELFF. V and J are TRBV7-9 and TRBJ2-2; D call uncertain. This CDR3 spans 15 amino acids. The germline V gene encodes CDR1 SEHNR and CDR2 FQNEAQ (reference sequence). With 5 bases removed from V and 6 bases from J, the gap between germline ends came to 16 bases.

The V gene is TRBV9, the J gene TRBJ2-1; D is uncertain. This CDR3 is 16 amino acids long. From germline, CDR1 is SGDLS and CDR2 YYNGEE. Trimming removed 0 bases from V and 0 bases from J, with 10 bases in between. The CDR3 bases are TGTGCCAGCAGCGTAGTCGCGGCCCCCTCCTACAATGAGCAGTTCTTC. Translated, it gives CASSVVAAPSYNEQFF.